The 16 T cell receptor beta chains listed next were all sequenced from one sample in a study of tumor and adjacent non-tumor tissue in lung cancer. A modified ARM-PCR protocol with three rounds of nested PCR amplified TCRbeta. TCRdb used MiXCR to reprocess the multiplex PCR reads, holding one entry per CDR3 protein. The sample records about 85,000 distinct CDR3 sequences, roughly three fifths being singletons. The template was RNA from unsorted bulk tissue. Sequenced input: lung tumor tissue. The receptors here all came from a man between 65 and 85 years old with non-small cell lung cancer.

As concerns this clonotype: A much larger clone differs from this one at a single base, so this may be a read error. This chain uses TRBV20-1 with TRBJ1-1; D may be TRBD1 (6 bases). Germline V gives CDR1 DFQATT, CDR2 SNEGSKA (reference sequence). The length of the CDR3 is 15 residues. CDR3 residues: CSVRPRGARFTEAFF. Here the CDR3 DNA reads TGCAGTGTTAGACCGCGGGGGGCCCGTTTCACTGAAGCTTTCTTT.

Remarks on this clonotype: This may be a read error, as it is one base from a much larger clone. The rearrangement links TRBV20-1 to TRBJ2-2; D unclear. CDR3 length: 15 residues. CDR1 DFQATT and CDR2 SNEGSKA come from the germline V gene (reference sequence). CDR3 sequence reads: CSARKRTANIGELFF. For the CDR3, the DNA is TGCAGTGCTAGGAAGCGAACCGCGAACATCGGGGAGCTGTTTTTT.

V and J are TRBV11-2 and TRBJ2-7; maybe TRBD2 (5 bases). CDR3 length: 14 residues. Trimming removed 7 bases at V and 4 bases at J, with 17 bases between. Germline V CDR1 and CDR2: SGHAT, FQNNGV. The CDR3: CASNRQSGPYEQYF. CDR3 DNA sequence: TGTGCCAGCAACCGTCAGAGCGGCCCTTACGAGCAGTACTTC.

The J gene is TRBJ1-4, the V gene TRBV15, with 7 nucleotides matching TRBD1. CDR1 and CDR2 (germline): LNHNV, YYDKDF (reference sequence). The CDR3 extends over 13 amino acids. The V segment lost 0 bases and the J segment 16 bases; nucleotides outside the gene matches: 8. The CDR3 spells CATSRDGRDRRFF. The CDR3 DNA reads as TGTGCCACCAGCAGAGATGGTCGGGACAGAAGGTTTTTT.

This clonotype was detected many times. This sequence joins TRBV29-1 and TRBJ2-6; D uncertain. Germline CDR1 reads SQVTM; CDR2 reads ANQGSEA. The CDR3 spans 14 residues. V lost 6 bases and J lost 2, with 11 bases in between. CDR3 sequence reads: CSVSDTPGANVLTF. The CDR3 region has the DNA TGCAGCGTCTCTGACACCCCTGGGGCCAACGTCCTGACTTTC.

Comment on this clonotype: The junction differs from germline at one of its ends, possibly a read error. The gene calls are TRBV29-1 and TRBJ2-2, with D possibly TRBD2 on 5 matching bases. Germline-derived CDR1 and CDR2 are SQVTM and ANQGSEA. The CDR3 totals 14 residues. As DNA, the CDR3 is TGCAGCGTAGTAGTGATAGTTAACACCGGGGAACTGTTTTTT. Protein product: CSVVVIVNTGELFF.

Note on this clonotype: Sequence at one end of the junction differs from germline and may be a read error. The chain uses TRBV11-2 and TRBJ2-7; D gene ambiguous. CDR1 is SGHAT, CDR2 FQNNGV, per germline. The CDR3 covers 13 residues. The CDR3 is CASNSTPAYEQYF. In nucleotides, the CDR3 is TGTGCAAGCAACTCCACCCCAGCCTACGAGCAGTACTTC. Using reference TRBV11-2 and TRBJ2-7 for the parts outside the CDR3, the full variable domain is EAGVAQSPRYKIIEKRQSVAFWCNPISGHATLYWYQQILGQGPKLLIQFQNNGVVDDSQLPKDRFSAERLKGVDSTLKIQPAKLEDSAVYLCASNSTPAYEQYFGPGTRLTVT.

This clonotype appeared a single time. A read error may account for a junction end that differs from germline. The genes are TRBV7-3 and TRBJ2-3; maybe TRBD2 (7 bases). The CDR3 contains 17 residues. From germline, CDR1 is SGHTA and CDR2 FQGTGA. The CDR3 region has the DNA TGTGCCAGCTACTCGGCGACTAGCCCCAAAGGGGGGGATATGCAGTATTTT. Translation: CASYSATSPKGGDMQYF.

With respect to this clonotype: A read error may explain this, as a much larger clone is one base away. The V and J genes are TRBV7-9 and TRBJ2-6, with unresolved D. This CDR3 has 14 residues. Germline CDR1 SEHNR, CDR2 FQNEAQ (reference sequence). CDR3 in DNA: TGTGCCAACAGCCAAACGGTTACGGCCAACGTCCTGACTTTC. It codes for CANSQTVTANVLTF. The variable domain in full, completed from reference TRBV7-9 and TRBJ2-6, reads DTGVSQNPRHKITKRGQNVTFRCDPISEHNRLYWYRQTLGQGPEFLTYFQNEAQLEKSRLLSDRFSAERPKGSFSTLEIQRTEQGDSAMYLCANSQTVTANVLTFGAGSRLTVL.

This clonotype was recorded once. The junction departs from germline at one end; a sequencing error may be responsible. The rearrangement links TRBV4-1 to TRBJ2-4; no clear D gene. Germline CDR1 and CDR2: MGHRA and YSYEKL. This CDR3 is 13 amino acids long. CDR3 in amino acids: CASSQMIQDIQYF. In DNA form, the CDR3 reads TGTGCCAGCAGCCAAATGATCCAAGACATTCAGTATTTC.

A note on this clonotype: One end of the junction varies from germline; a read error may be responsible. The genes are TRBV10-1 and TRBJ2-5; 7 nucleotides match TRBD1. Germline values: CDR1 WNHNN, CDR2 SYGVQD (reference sequence). This CDR3 comprises 13 residues. CDR3 sequence (DNA): TGCGCCAGTAACGGGACAGTACAAGAGATCCAGTACTTC. Protein sequence: CASNGTVQEIQYF.

The V call is TRBV20-1, the J call TRBJ2-3; 13 nucleotides match TRBD2. Germline V gives CDR1 DFQATT, CDR2 SNEGSKA (reference sequence). The CDR3 loop spans 16 amino acids. Germline trimming cut 5 bases from V and 3 bases from J; bases unmatched to any gene: 8. This CDR3 reads CSAWRLAGGLTDTQYF. Here the CDR3 DNA reads TGCAGTGCTTGGAGACTAGCGGGAGGTTTGACAGATACGCAGTATTTT.

This clonotype was seen at least ten times. This rearrangement joins TRBV6-5 to TRBJ2-7, with 10 positions matching TRBD2. CDR3 length equals 13 residues. From germline, CDR1 is MNHEY and CDR2 SVGAGI. J gave up 4 bases and V 6 bases, and 3 bases lay outside the gene matches. The DNA for the CDR3 is TGTGCCAGCAGAAAGCGGGAGGGATACGAGCAGTACTTC. Residues: CASRKREGYEQYF.

About this clonotype itself: With a much larger clone just one base away, this may be a read error. The V gene is TRBV20-1, the J gene TRBJ2-7; D tentatively reads TRBD1 or TRBD2 (6 bases each). Germline lookup yields CDR1 DFQATT and CDR2 SNEGSKA (reference sequence). CDR3 length: 12 residues. The DNA of the CDR3 is TGCAGTGTTAGAAGGGGGGTAGGGGAGCAGTACTTC. Its translation: CSVRRGVGEQYF.

Worth noting for this clonotype: A much larger clone sits a single nucleotide away, making a read error possible. The chain recombines TRBV20-1 with TRBJ2-3, with D possibly being TRBD2 (5 bases). CDR1 is DFQATT, CDR2 SNEGSKA, per germline (reference sequence). V was trimmed by 5 bases and J by 0 bases, leaving 15 bases between them. The CDR3 runs to 15 residues. CDR3 amino acids: CSADPGESSTDTQYF. The DNA of the CDR3 is TGCAGTGCTGACCCCGGGGAGTCCAGCACAGATACGCAGTATTTT.

As for this clonotype: This CDR3 is missing its conserved last phenylalanine or tryptophan, likely due to a read error. The chain employs TRBV10-3 and TRBJ2-3; 7 nucleotides match TRBD1. The CDR3 runs to 12 residues. Trimming took 11 bases from V and 8 from J; bases not matched to a gene: 10. Germline CDR1 reads ENHRY; CDR2 reads SYGVKD. As DNA, the CDR3 is TGTGCCTTCCGAGGGGGCCCCGGTACGCAGTATATT. This encodes CAFRGGPGTQYI.